The sequence of this TCR beta chain was determined in a study of T and B cells in COVID-19 patients. TRB rearrangements were amplified by multiplex PCR with BIOMED2 TRB-A/B primers. TCRdb fed the multiplex PCR reads into MiXCR, producing one record per CDR3 protein. The profile shows 7,500 to 9,500 distinct CDR3 sequences, roughly 29% of them singletons. TRB was amplified from around 250-460 ng of blood genomic DNA. Trimming at V came to 6 bases and at J to 2 bases, leaving 0 bases not matched to a gene. This CDR3 is 13 amino acids long. The V gene's germline CDR1 is MNHEY and CDR2 SVGEGT. In this sample, this clonotype turned up a few times.

This TCR was recovered from a human donor who had recovered from COVID-19. This sequence joins TRBV6-2 or TRBV6-3 and TRBJ1-5; the match to TRBD1 covers 8 bases. Sequenced sample: blood. The CDR3 bases are TGTGCCAGCAGGGACAGGGGCAATCAGCCCCAGCATTTT. Translating gives CASRDRGNQPQHF.